Following are 20 T cell receptor beta chains from one sample sequenced in a study of blood T cell repertoires in COVID-19. Assay: immunoSEQ multiplex PCR; the TCRdb copy retains only in-frame clones and omits some. The repertoire has fewer than 200,000 clones, about four fifths of them found once; the top ten carry over 15%. Source material: PBMCs or T cells enriched from blood (not recorded which). Source of these receptors: a man aged 55 to 70 who had recovered from COVID-19.

This chain uses TRBV9 with TRBJ2-1; 9 positions agree with TRBD1. Germline assignment: CDR1 SGDLS and CDR2 YYNGEE. With V trimmed by 4 bases and J by 5 bases, 4 bases remained unmatched. This CDR3 has 14 amino acids. In DNA, the CDR3 is TGTGCCAGCAGCTACCGGGACAGGGACAATGAGCAGTTCTTC. This translates into CASSYRDRDNEQFF. Together with reference TRBV9 and TRBJ2-1, the CDR3 gives the full variable domain: DSGVTQTPKHLITATGQRVTLRCSPRSGDLSVYWYQQSLDQGLQFLIQYYNGEERAKGNILERFSAQQFPDLHSELNLSSLELGDSALYFCASSYRDRDNEQFFGPGTRLTVL.

The rearrangement links TRBV10-3 to TRBJ2-7; 7 bases fit TRBD1. This CDR3 has 14 residues. V shed 5 bases and J 1 base; nucleotides not matched to a gene: 5. Germline assignment: CDR1 ENHRY and CDR2 SYGVKD. The CDR3 bases are TGTGCCATCAGTACCGGGACAGATTCCTACGAGCAGTACTTC. It encodes CAISTGTDSYEQYF.

The chain employs TRBV28 and TRBJ1-1; no definite D call. The length of the CDR3 is 13 residues. V lost 6 bases to trimming and J lost 3 bases, with 11 bases between them. From germline, CDR1 is MDHEN and CDR2 SYDVKM. DNA of the CDR3: TGTGCCAGCAGGGTAAGGCGGGACACTGAAGCTTTCTTT. Translated: CASRVRRDTEAFF. Filled out from reference TRBV28 and TRBJ1-1, the complete variable domain reads DVKVTQSSRYLVKRTGEKVFLECVQDMDHENMFWYRQDPGLGLRLIYFSYDVKMKEKGDIPEGYSVSREKKERFSLILESASTNQTSMYLCASRVRRDTEAFFGQGTRLTVV.

In the case of this clone: This same CDR3 is encoded by further DNA sequences in the sample. The rearrangement links TRBV28 to TRBJ2-2; no reliable D call. The germline V gene has CDR1 MDHEN and CDR2 SYDVKM. V lost 6 bases and J lost 6, with 8 bases in between. This CDR3 contains 12 residues. CDR3 in amino acids: CASSLVAGELFF. The DNA of the CDR3 is TGTGCCAGCAGCCTAGTTGCCGGGGAGCTGTTTTTT. The full variable domain, in which reference TRBV28 and TRBJ2-2 provide the parts outside the CDR3, is DVKVTQSSRYLVKRTGEKVFLECVQDMDHENMFWYRQDPGLGLRLIYFSYDVKMKEKGDIPEGYSVSREKKERFSLILESASTNQTSMYLCASSLVAGELFFGEGSRLTVL.

The sample holds many counts of this clone. The chain is built from TRBV7-2 and TRBJ1-1, with D maybe TRBD1 (6 bases). CDR3 length: 15 residues. The germline V gene has CDR1 SGHTA and CDR2 FQGNSA. V gave up 1 base and J gave up 5 bases, with 14 bases separating them. For the CDR3, the DNA is TGTGCCAGCAGCTTAGTTCGGGGGGCGGGGACTGAAGCTTTCTTT. Protein sequence: CASSLVRGAGTEAFF.

The V and J genes are TRBV9 and TRBJ1-5; 8 nucleotides line up with TRBD1. The CDR3 contains 14 residues. Germline V gene sequence: CDR1 SGDLS, CDR2 YYNGEE. The V gene end was trimmed by 4 bases and the J gene end by 5 bases; junction bases not matched to a gene: 5. The CDR3 nucleotides read TGTGCCAGCAGCAAACAGGGGGATCATCAGCCCCAGCATTTT. Its translation: CASSKQGDHQPQHF.

CDR3 DNA: TGTGCCAGCACATTGGACAGAGAGCAGTTCTTC. Protein sequence: CASTLDREQFF. V and J are TRBV2 and TRBJ2-1, with D maybe TRBD1 (6 bases). The CDR3 runs 11 residues. Germline CDR1 is SNHLY and CDR2 is FYNNEI. V dropped 7 bases and J dropped 10 bases, with 11 bases sitting between them.

This clone occurred once. The rearrangement links TRBV4-2 to TRBJ1-2; the match to TRBD1 covers 10 bases. The length of the CDR3 is 17 residues. The germline gives CDR1 LGHNA, CDR2 YNFKEQ. With 1 base clipped from V and 2 bases from J, the junction kept 7 bases outside the gene matches. The CDR3 protein is CASSQGQGADRNYGYTF. The CDR3 DNA reads as TGTGCCAGCAGCCAAGGACAGGGGGCGGATAGAAACTATGGCTACACCTTC.

The CDR3, as DNA: TGTGCCAGCAGCTCGGGGTCCCCTAACTATGGCTACACCTTC. It is translated as CASSSGSPNYGYTF. The J gene is TRBJ1-2, the V gene TRBV5-6; D remains ambiguous. CDR1 and CDR2 from the germline V gene are SGHDT and YYEEEE. The CDR3 has 14 amino acids. V shed 3 bases and J shed 0 bases, with 9 bases lying between them.

The chain joins TRBV7-6 to TRBJ2-7; 8 bases match TRBD1. The CDR3 is 13 residues long. The germline V gene has CDR1 SGHVS and CDR2 FNYEAQ. Trimming took 3 bases from V and 4 from J; bases not matched to a gene: 2. CDR3 nucleotide sequence: TGTGCCAGCAGCTTGGGGACAGGATACGAGCAGTACTTC. It specifies CASSLGTGYEQYF.

The chain uses TRBV3-1 (or the pseudogene TRBV3-2) and TRBJ2-1; TRBD2 matches 11 bases. This CDR3 comprises 15 residues. J lost 6 bases, V lost 4 bases, and 5 bases had no gene match. The germline V gene encodes CDR1 LGHDT and CDR2 YNNKEL (reference sequence). The CDR3, as DNA: TGTGCCAGCAGCCCGACTAGCGGGACGACCAATGAGCAGTTCTTC. This sequence encodes CASSPTSGTTNEQFF.

Note on this clone: This sample also contains other DNA sequences that code for the same CDR3. This rearrangement joins TRBV12-3 or TRBV12-4 to TRBJ2-7, with 12 bases that match TRBD2. CDR3 length: 13 amino acids. Trimming took 5 bases from V and 7 from J; bases not matched to a gene: 3. The DNA of the CDR3 is TGTGCCAGCAGTCCCGGACTAGCGGGGGAGCAGTACTTC. It specifies CASSPGLAGEQYF.

V gene TRBV16 combines with J gene TRBJ1-5; 7 positions match TRBD1. With 5 bases clipped from V and 0 bases from J, the junction kept 13 bases outside the gene matches. CDR1 is KGHSY, CDR2 FQNENV, per germline. The CDR3 is made up of 18 amino acids. CDR3 coding DNA: TGTGCCAGCAGCGAAAGGCCCGGGACAGTCTTTAGCAATCAGCCCCAGCATTTT. It is translated as CASSERPGTVFSNQPQHF.

The gene calls are TRBV28 and TRBJ1-5; D gene uncertain. The CDR3 length is 11 residues. The germline gives CDR1 MDHEN, CDR2 SYDVKM. Trimming removed 6 bases at V and 7 bases at J, with 7 bases between. The CDR3 DNA reads TGTGCCAGCAGCAAGCTCCAGCCCCAGCATTTT. Encoded protein: CASSKLQPQHF.

This chain connects TRBV29-1 to TRBJ2-3; TRBD2 aligns across 9 bases. The CDR3 loop spans 13 amino acids. CDR1 and CDR2 (germline): SQVTM, ANQGSEA. V lost 6 bases and J lost 0; bases outside the gene matches: 1. The CDR3 loop reads CSVLAGSTDTQYF. In nucleotides, the CDR3 is TGCAGCGTCCTAGCGGGGAGCACAGATACGCAGTATTTT.

This clone occurred once. The same CDR3 also results from other DNA sequences found in this sample. CDR3: CASSSRSGQGYEQYF. The CDR3 coding sequence is TGTGCCAGCAGTAGCCGTAGCGGCCAAGGGTACGAGCAGTACTTC. The rearrangement links TRBV6-5 to TRBJ2-7, with D perhaps TRBD2 (6 bases). The V end was cut by 5 bases, the J end by 4 bases, with 18 bases between. The CDR3 totals 15 residues. CDR1 is MNHEY and CDR2 is SVGAGI in the germline V gene.

Here the CDR3 DNA reads TGTGCCAGCAGCGTAGCTGTGGGTCCGGGTGGCTACACCTTC. Residues: CASSVAVGPGGYTF. The rearrangement uses TRBV9 and TRBJ1-2; D not certain. Looked up from germline, CDR1 is SGDLS and CDR2 is YYNGEE. Trimming left V 0 bases short and J 7 bases short, with 13 bases between. The CDR3 contains 14 residues.

J is TRBJ2-5 and V is TRBV3-1 (or the pseudogene TRBV3-2); no reliable D call. There are 14 residues in the CDR3. Germline CDR1 and CDR2: LGHDT and YNNKEL (reference sequence). V dropped 3 bases and J dropped 5 bases, with 13 bases sitting between them. The CDR3: CASSQNLPRETQYF. CDR3 bases: TGTGCCAGCAGCCAGAACTTACCCAGGGAGACCCAGTACTTC.

In this sample, this clone turned up a few times. J is TRBJ1-1 and V is TRBV27; possible D gene TRBD1, 5 bases. V dropped 5 bases and J dropped 2 bases, with 15 bases sitting between them. Germline V gene lookup returns CDR1 MNHEY and CDR2 SMNVEV (reference sequence). The CDR3 loop spans 15 amino acids. For the CDR3, the DNA is TGTGCCAGCAGTCGCCGCGCGGGGACTAACACTGAAGCTTTCTTT. Protein product: CASSRRAGTNTEAFF.

The rearrangement uses TRBV27 and TRBJ2-7, with TRBD2 matching over 10 bases. J lost 2 bases, V lost 2 bases, and 6 bases had no gene match. The CDR3 extends over 16 amino acids. The V gene's germline CDR1 is MNHEY and CDR2 SMNVEV (reference sequence). The CDR3 DNA follows: TGTGCCAGCAGTTTAGTCCCAGCGGGAGGGACCTACGAGCAGTACTTC. This translates into CASSLVPAGGTYEQYF.